Listed below are T cell receptor beta chains from one sample, sequenced in a study of beta chain features in type 1 diabetes. The method was immunoSEQ multiplex PCR; TCRdb's version includes in-frame clones alone and lacks a portion of them. The sample lists about 620,000 clones, about 16% occurring once. Sequenced: naive CD4+ T cells from blood. Source of these receptors: a man between 18 and 35 years old in good health. Each CDR3 is given with its conserved first and last residue. A D gene is named only where the DNA matches it firmly. Some rows have no size entry. The others give once, few or many, or a class for an expanded clone.

d_call: .; clone_size: .; v_call: TRBV30; j_call: TRBJ1-2; cdr3_length: 12; cdr3_nt: TGTGCCTGGTACGTCCCTAATCATGGCTACACCTTC; cdr3_aa: CAWYVPNHGYTF
d_call: TRBD1; clone_size: few; v_call: TRBV25-1; j_call: TRBJ1-2; cdr3_length: 17; cdr3_nt: TGTGCCAGCAGTGAAAAAACAGGGGGCTCCTTGGCCTATGGCTACACCTTC; cdr3_aa: CASSEKTGGSLAYGYTF
d_call: TRBD2; clone_size: few; v_call: TRBV28; j_call: TRBJ2-1; cdr3_length: 14; cdr3_nt: TGTGCCAGCAGTTTCCCGGGAGGCAACAATGAGCAGTTCTTC; cdr3_aa: CASSFPGGNNEQFF
d_call: .; clone_size: few; v_call: TRBV1; j_call: TRBJ1-4; cdr3_length: 16; cdr3_nt: TGCACCAGCAGCCAAGCGCACAGGGTGGAAAATGAAAAACTGTTTTTT; cdr3_aa: CTSSQAHRVENEKLFF
d_call: .; clone_size: few; v_call: TRBV4-2; j_call: TRBJ2-1; cdr3_length: 13; cdr3_nt: TGTGCCAGCAGCCAAGATAGGAGCAATGAGCAGTTCTTC; cdr3_aa: CASSQDRSNEQFF
d_call: TRBD2; clone_size: few; v_call: TRBV18; j_call: TRBJ2-7; cdr3_length: 16; cdr3_nt: TGTGCCAGCTCACCTAGGCTAGCGGGATTGACCTACGAGCAGTACTTC; cdr3_aa: CASSPRLAGLTYEQYF
d_call: .; clone_size: few; v_call: TRBV4-3; j_call: TRBJ2-7; cdr3_length: 15; cdr3_nt: TGCGCCAGCAGCCAGGGGGGGGCTCGTTCCTACGAGCAGTACTTC; cdr3_aa: CASSQGGARSYEQYF
d_call: .; clone_size: few; v_call: TRBV13; j_call: TRBJ2-3; cdr3_length: 16; cdr3_nt: TGTGCCAGCAGCTTGGGGGCGGGGTACAGCACAGATACGCAGTATTTT; cdr3_aa: CASSLGAGYSTDTQYF
d_call: .; clone_size: few; v_call: TRBV15; j_call: TRBJ1-2; cdr3_length: 11; cdr3_nt: TGTGCCACCAGCAGGGGTACCGGCTACACCTTC; cdr3_aa: CATSRGTGYTF
d_call: TRBD1; clone_size: few; v_call: TRBV4-3; j_call: TRBJ1-2; cdr3_length: 18; cdr3_nt: TGCGCCAGCAGCCAAGAGAGGAAGGGGGCGCCGAAGATCGATGGCTACACCTTC; cdr3_aa: CASSQERKGAPKIDGYTF
d_call: .; clone_size: .; v_call: TRBV29-1; j_call: TRBJ2-2; cdr3_length: 16; cdr3_nt: TGCAGCGTCCGAGTCCAGGGGAGATGGTACACCGGGGAGCTGTTTTTT; cdr3_aa: CSVRVQGRWYTGELFF
d_call: .; clone_size: few; v_call: TRBV20-1; j_call: TRBJ2-1; cdr3_length: 9; cdr3_nt: TGCAGTGCCGAGAGGGAGCAGTTCTTC; cdr3_aa: CSAEREQFF
d_call: TRBD2; clone_size: .; v_call: TRBV19; j_call: TRBJ2-1; cdr3_length: 19; cdr3_nt: TGTGCCAGTAGTCCAGGGACTAGCGGGAGGAAGAATTCCTACAATGAGCAGTTCTTC; cdr3_aa: CASSPGTSGRKNSYNEQFF
d_call: .; clone_size: .; v_call: TRBV7-2; j_call: TRBJ2-6; cdr3_length: 16; cdr3_nt: TGTGCCAGCAGCTTAACGCGAATGTCTGGGGCCAACGTCCTGACTTTC; cdr3_aa: CASSLTRMSGANVLTF
d_call: .; clone_size: .; v_call: TRBV9; j_call: TRBJ2-5; cdr3_length: 13; cdr3_nt: TGTGCCAGCGCTAGAGGGTTACAAGAGACCCAGTACTTC; cdr3_aa: CASARGLQETQYF
d_call: TRBD1; clone_size: .; v_call: TRBV5-4; j_call: TRBJ1-4; cdr3_length: 15; cdr3_nt: TGTGCCAGCAGCACCGGACAGGGGATTAATGAAAAACTGTTTTTT; cdr3_aa: CASSTGQGINEKLFF
d_call: .; clone_size: few; v_call: TRBV7-2; j_call: TRBJ2-1; cdr3_length: 13; cdr3_nt: TGTGCCAGCAGCACTACTCGGGACTCCGGGCAGTTCTTC; cdr3_aa: CASSTTRDSGQFF
d_call: TRBD2; clone_size: .; v_call: TRBV5-1; j_call: TRBJ2-1; cdr3_length: 15; cdr3_nt: TGCGCCAGTAATCCTAGGACTAGCGGACACAATGAGCAGTTCTTC; cdr3_aa: CASNPRTSGHNEQFF
d_call: .; clone_size: few; v_call: TRBV4-3; j_call: TRBJ2-3; cdr3_length: 14; cdr3_nt: TGCGCCAGCAGCCAATCGTTTGGCACAGATACGCAGTATTTT; cdr3_aa: CASSQSFGTDTQYF
d_call: .; clone_size: many; v_call: TRBV15; j_call: TRBJ2-4; cdr3_length: 14; cdr3_nt: TGTGCCACCTTATCCGGGGGGCGGAAAAACATTCAGTACTTC; cdr3_aa: CATLSGGRKNIQYF
d_call: .; clone_size: few; v_call: TRBV9; j_call: TRBJ1-1; cdr3_length: 13; cdr3_nt: TGTGCCAGCAGCGGCTTCAGAGGGACTGAAGCTTTCTTT; cdr3_aa: CASSGFRGTEAFF
d_call: TRBD2; clone_size: .; v_call: TRBV11-2; j_call: TRBJ2-7; cdr3_length: 15; cdr3_nt: TGTGCCAGCAGCAATTTAGCGGGAGGAGGCTACGAGCAGTACTTC; cdr3_aa: CASSNLAGGGYEQYF
d_call: .; clone_size: .; v_call: TRBV19; j_call: TRBJ2-7; cdr3_length: 16; cdr3_nt: TGTGCCAGTAGTATAGAGGTGGCAGCCTCCTCCTACGAGCAGTACTTC; cdr3_aa: CASSIEVAASSYEQYF
d_call: TRBD1; clone_size: .; v_call: TRBV5-6; j_call: TRBJ2-2; cdr3_length: 16; cdr3_nt: TGTGCCAGCAGCCTCGGGACAGGGAAAAACACCGGGGAGCTGTTTTTT; cdr3_aa: CASSLGTGKNTGELFF
d_call: TRBD1; clone_size: .; v_call: TRBV5-1; j_call: TRBJ1-2; cdr3_length: 15; cdr3_nt: TGCGCCAGCAGCCCACCGGGACAGAGCCTCTATGGCTACACCTTC; cdr3_aa: CASSPPGQSLYGYTF
d_call: TRBD2; clone_size: few; v_call: TRBV27; j_call: TRBJ2-1; cdr3_length: 15; cdr3_nt: TGTGCCAGCAGTCAAAGACTAGCGAGTCTACATGAGCAGTTCTTC; cdr3_aa: CASSQRLASLHEQFF
d_call: .; clone_size: few; v_call: TRBV5-4; j_call: TRBJ2-5; cdr3_length: 13; cdr3_nt: TGTGCCAGCAGCGCTACTATGGGAGAGACCCAGTACTTC; cdr3_aa: CASSATMGETQYF
d_call: .; clone_size: few; v_call: TRBV27; j_call: TRBJ2-2; cdr3_length: 16; cdr3_nt: TGTGCCAGCAGTCCAGACGGGACTCTTAACACCGGGGAGCTGTTTTTT; cdr3_aa: CASSPDGTLNTGELFF
d_call: TRBD1; clone_size: few; v_call: TRBV28; j_call: TRBJ1-1; cdr3_length: 14; cdr3_nt: TGTGCCAGCAGTGGCTCCCGACAGGGGCGGATAGCTTTCTTT; cdr3_aa: CASSGSRQGRIAFF
d_call: .; clone_size: few; v_call: TRBV7-9; j_call: TRBJ2-3; cdr3_length: 13; cdr3_nt: TGTGCCAGCCAGAGATCCGGGAAAGATACGCAGTATTTT; cdr3_aa: CASQRSGKDTQYF
d_call: TRBD1; clone_size: few; v_call: TRBV12-5; j_call: TRBJ1-1; cdr3_length: 17; cdr3_nt: TGTGCTAGTGGTTTGGCTCCTAAGGGACAGGTGAACACTGAAGCTTTCTTT; cdr3_aa: CASGLAPKGQVNTEAFF
d_call: .; clone_size: .; v_call: TRBV5-1; j_call: TRBJ2-2; cdr3_length: 12; cdr3_nt: TGCGCCAGCAGCTTGGGTGGCGGGGAGCTGTTTTTT; cdr3_aa: CASSLGGGELFF
d_call: TRBD1; clone_size: .; v_call: TRBV19; j_call: TRBJ2-2; cdr3_length: 16; cdr3_nt: TGTGCCAGTAGTATTACAGGGGTAGCGAACACCGGGGAGCTGTTTTTT; cdr3_aa: CASSITGVANTGELFF
d_call: TRBD1; clone_size: .; v_call: TRBV13; j_call: TRBJ2-7; cdr3_length: 15; cdr3_nt: TGTGCCAGCTCGGACAGGGGGCTAAAAACCTACGAGCAGTACTTC; cdr3_aa: CASSDRGLKTYEQYF
d_call: TRBD2; clone_size: few; v_call: TRBV7-2; j_call: TRBJ2-7; cdr3_length: 14; cdr3_nt: TGTGCCAGCAGCCTTAGCGGGAGAGGCTACGAGCAGTACTTC; cdr3_aa: CASSLSGRGYEQYF
d_call: .; clone_size: few; v_call: TRBV29-1; j_call: TRBJ1-4; cdr3_length: 13; cdr3_nt: TGCAGCGTTGGGCGGGGGACTAATGAAAAACTGTTTTTT; cdr3_aa: CSVGRGTNEKLFF
d_call: .; clone_size: few; v_call: TRBV18; j_call: TRBJ1-2; cdr3_length: 13; cdr3_nt: TGTGCCAGCTCACCCCCCCCGAGCGTTGGCTACACCTTC; cdr3_aa: CASSPPPSVGYTF
d_call: .; clone_size: .; v_call: TRBV29-1; j_call: TRBJ2-5; cdr3_length: 12; cdr3_nt: TGCAGCGTGGGAAAGGGAAAAGAGACCCAGTACTTC; cdr3_aa: CSVGKGKETQYF
d_call: .; clone_size: .; v_call: TRBV30; j_call: TRBJ1-1; cdr3_length: 11; cdr3_nt: TGTGCCTGGAGTCAGACGGGTGAAGCTTTCTTT; cdr3_aa: CAWSQTGEAFF
d_call: TRBD2; clone_size: .; v_call: TRBV9; j_call: TRBJ2-1; cdr3_length: 16; cdr3_nt: TGTGCCAGCAGCCCCCGGGACTACTTGACGAACAATGAGCAGTTCTTC; cdr3_aa: CASSPRDYLTNNEQFF
d_call: .; clone_size: .; v_call: TRBV7-9; j_call: TRBJ1-3; cdr3_length: 15; cdr3_nt: TGTGCCAGCAGCTCGGCCGGCACCTCTGGAAACACCATATATTTT; cdr3_aa: CASSSAGTSGNTIYF
d_call: .; clone_size: .; v_call: TRBV5-1; j_call: TRBJ2-7; cdr3_length: 14; cdr3_nt: TGCGCCAGCAGCGGCACAGGAGTGGTCGGAGAGCAGTACTTC; cdr3_aa: CASSGTGVVGEQYF
d_call: TRBD1; clone_size: .; v_call: TRBV5-6; j_call: TRBJ2-3; cdr3_length: 16; cdr3_nt: TGTGCCAGCAGCTTGTGGCAGGGGGCCGGCACAGATACGCAGTATTTT; cdr3_aa: CASSLWQGAGTDTQYF
d_call: TRBD2; clone_size: few; v_call: TRBV7-9; j_call: TRBJ2-5; cdr3_length: 18; cdr3_nt: TGTGCCAGCAGCTTAAAGAGGCCTGGGGGACTATCTCAAGAGACCCAGTACTTC; cdr3_aa: CASSLKRPGGLSQETQYF
d_call: .; clone_size: .; v_call: TRBV4-3; j_call: TRBJ1-2; cdr3_length: 14; cdr3_nt: TGCGCCAGCAGCCACAGGGTCGGGATCGCTGGCTACACCTTC; cdr3_aa: CASSHRVGIAGYTF
d_call: .; clone_size: .; v_call: TRBV4-3; j_call: TRBJ2-6; cdr3_length: 15; cdr3_nt: TGCGCCAGCAGCCAAGATGGCGGTGGGGCCAACGTCCTGACTTTC; cdr3_aa: CASSQDGGGANVLTF
d_call: .; clone_size: .; v_call: TRBV7-2; j_call: TRBJ1-2; cdr3_length: 13; cdr3_nt: TGTGCCAGCAGCTTAGCGGGGGCGGCTGGCTACACCTTC; cdr3_aa: CASSLAGAAGYTF
d_call: .; clone_size: .; v_call: TRBV15; j_call: TRBJ2-1; cdr3_length: 13; cdr3_nt: TGTGCCACCAGCACCCGGGACTTTAGTGAGCAGTTCTTC; cdr3_aa: CATSTRDFSEQFF
d_call: .; clone_size: .; v_call: TRBV11-2; j_call: TRBJ1-1; cdr3_length: 14; cdr3_nt: TGTGCCAGCAGCCCCAATCTAATTGGGTCTTTGGCTTTCTTT; cdr3_aa: CASSPNLIGSLAFF
d_call: .; clone_size: once; v_call: TRBV25-1; j_call: TRBJ2-5; cdr3_length: 15; cdr3_nt: TGTGCCAGCAGTGAAAGGGGGGGCGGAAAAGAGACCCAGTACTTC; cdr3_aa: CASSERGGGKETQYF
d_call: .; clone_size: .; v_call: TRBV7-2; j_call: TRBJ2-7; cdr3_length: 15; cdr3_nt: TGTGCCAGCAGCATAACCACTGGGACCATCTACGAGCAGTACTTC; cdr3_aa: CASSITTGTIYEQYF
d_call: TRBD2; clone_size: few; v_call: TRBV18; j_call: TRBJ2-1; cdr3_length: 14; cdr3_nt: TGTGCCAGCTCTCCACGGGACGGGGGGGACGAGCAGTTCTTC; cdr3_aa: CASSPRDGGDEQFF
d_call: .; clone_size: .; v_call: TRBV7-2; j_call: TRBJ2-1; cdr3_length: 16; cdr3_nt: TGTGCCAGCAGCCCCCTGCAGGGGCCCTCCTACAATGAGCAGTTCTTC; cdr3_aa: CASSPLQGPSYNEQFF
d_call: TRBD1; clone_size: .; v_call: TRBV15; j_call: TRBJ1-2; cdr3_length: 15; cdr3_nt: TGTGCCACTTTGCGGACAGGGGGACCCAACTATGGCTACACCTTC; cdr3_aa: CATLRTGGPNYGYTF